This TCR beta chain was obtained from a study of early T cells in non-severe SARS-CoV-2 infection. About the research overall: Chains from this unsorted whole-blood bulk RNA could not be paired.

The CDR3 spans 14 residues. V lost 7 bases and J 6 bases, leaving 16 bases between the germline ends. CDR1 is MNHEY, CDR2 SVGEGT, per germline. TCRdb redid the calling of the 5' RACE reads with MiXCR, one entry per CDR3 protein. The data show roughly 36,000 distinct CDR3 sequences, with 4.5% to 7% seen just once and approximately 12% held by the top ten. Source material: whole blood. This rearrangement joins TRBV6-2 or TRBV6-3 to TRBJ1-5; D gene ambiguous. The TCR comes from an adult who was a healthcare worker with PCR-confirmed SARS-CoV-2 infection or an uninfected control (not recorded which). The CDR3 nucleotides are TGTGCCAGCATGTTCCCCGAGCTTGGTCAGCCCCAGCATTTT. Protein: CASMFPELGQPQHF.